This TCR beta chain was observed in a study of regulatory dendritic cells for organ transplantation. The protocol was immunoSEQ multiplex PCR, while the TCRdb copy is restricted to in-frame clones and leaves out a portion. The sample consists of about 20,000 clones, approximately 83% of them appearing once. The CDR3 covers 14 residues. Germline V gene lookup returns CDR1 MNHEY and CDR2 SVGAGI. V dropped 6 bases and J dropped 8 bases, with 19 bases sitting between them. Sorted T cells were CFSE-labeled and cultured 5 days with allogeneic regulatory or mature dendritic cells at 1:10. This clone has a handful of counts. Its antigen is not identified.

The V call is TRBV6-5, the J call TRBJ1-2; no firm D call. The specimen was naive CD4+ T cells from blood cultured with regulatory dendritic cells. Subset indicated: CD45RA+ naive T cells. This TCR was sampled from a human donor in good health. CDR3 nucleotides: TGTGCCAGCAGAACTTTGGACCCGTCGAGAGGCTACACCTTC. Protein sequence: CASRTLDPSRGYTF.